The present entry profiles one T cell receptor (beta chain) with its context. Antigen unknown. This record belongs to a study of T cell repertoires in cytomegalovirus infection. At the level of the study: Recently identified HLA-C-restricted and well-studied HLA-B-restricted CMV epitopes were used. Findings and limits, study-wide: CMV-specific HLA-C-restricted TCR beta clonotypes dominated the ex vivo response.

The CDR3 runs to 14 residues. Trimming took off 3 bases at V and 4 bases at J, with 9 bases between the two ends. TCRdb redid the calling of the reads with MiXCR, one entry per CDR3 protein. The sample shows approximately 910,000 distinct CDR3 sequences, approximately 31% of them seen only once. J is TRBJ1-4 and V is TRBV12-3 or TRBV12-4; D gene ambiguous. The sample here was cultured CD8+ T cells from PBMCs, taken from culture after CMV antigen stimulation. The receptor was derived from a human donor in good health (CMV status not recorded). Some clones in this sample may be carry-over from other donors' samples. This chain's CDR3 is CASSFGQNNEKLFF. The CDR3 DNA reads TGTGCCAGCAGTTTCGGTCAAAATAATGAAAAACTGTTTTTT.